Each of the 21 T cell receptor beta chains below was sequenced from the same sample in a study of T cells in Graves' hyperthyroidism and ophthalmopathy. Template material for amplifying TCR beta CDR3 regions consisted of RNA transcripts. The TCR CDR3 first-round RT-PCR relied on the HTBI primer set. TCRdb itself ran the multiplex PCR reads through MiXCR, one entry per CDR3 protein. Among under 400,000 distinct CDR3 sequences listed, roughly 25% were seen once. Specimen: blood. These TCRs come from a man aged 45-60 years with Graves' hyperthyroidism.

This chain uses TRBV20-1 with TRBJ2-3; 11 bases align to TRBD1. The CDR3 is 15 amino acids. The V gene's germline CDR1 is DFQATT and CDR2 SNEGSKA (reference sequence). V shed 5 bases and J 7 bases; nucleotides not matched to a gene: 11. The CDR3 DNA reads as TGCAGTGCTCCCGGAGGGGGGACAGGGGGGAATACGCAGTATTTT. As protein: CSAPGGGTGGNTQYF.

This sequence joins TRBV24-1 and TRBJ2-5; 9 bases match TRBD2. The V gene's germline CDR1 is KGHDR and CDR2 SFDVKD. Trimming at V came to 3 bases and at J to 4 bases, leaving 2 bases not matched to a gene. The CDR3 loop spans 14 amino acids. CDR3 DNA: TGTGCCACCAGTGATGTAGCGGGAGTAGAGACCCAGTACTTC. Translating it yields CATSDVAGVETQYF.

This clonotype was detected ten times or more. This CDR3 is CASSRGGPSTDTQYF. The CDR3 region has the DNA TGTGCCAGCAGTCGCGGGGGACCAAGCACAGATACGCAGTATTTT. This chain connects TRBV6-1 to TRBJ2-3; 7 nucleotides line up with TRBD2. J gave up 0 bases and V 5 bases, and 5 bases lay outside the gene matches. This CDR3 is built from 15 residues. Germline V gene sequence: CDR1 MNHNS, CDR2 SASEGT.

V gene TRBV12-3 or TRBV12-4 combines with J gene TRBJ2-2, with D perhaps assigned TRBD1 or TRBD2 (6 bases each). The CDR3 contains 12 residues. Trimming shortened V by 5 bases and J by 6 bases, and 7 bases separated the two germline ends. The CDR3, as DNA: TGTGCCAGCAGTAGGGGGGCCGGGGAGCTGTTTTTT. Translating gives CASSRGAGELFF.

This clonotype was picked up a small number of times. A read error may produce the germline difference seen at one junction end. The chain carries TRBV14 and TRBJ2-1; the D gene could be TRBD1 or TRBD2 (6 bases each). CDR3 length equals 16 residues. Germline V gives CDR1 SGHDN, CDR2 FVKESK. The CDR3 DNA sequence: TGTGCCAGCAACCAAGGGGGGTCCAGCTCCTACAATGAGCAGTTCTTC. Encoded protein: CASNQGGSSSYNEQFF. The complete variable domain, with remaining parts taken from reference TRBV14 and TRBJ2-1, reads EAGVTQFPSHSVIEKGQTVTLRCDPISGHDNLYWYRRVMGKEIKFLLHFVKESKQDESGMPNNRFLAERTGGTYSTLKVQPAELEDSGVYFCASNQGGSSSYNEQFFGPGTRLTVL.

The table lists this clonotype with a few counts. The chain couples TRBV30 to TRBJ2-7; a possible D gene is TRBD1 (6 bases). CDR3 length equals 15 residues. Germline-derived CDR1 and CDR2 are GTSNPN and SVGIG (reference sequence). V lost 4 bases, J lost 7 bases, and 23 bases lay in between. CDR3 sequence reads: CAWTRLALQGREQYF. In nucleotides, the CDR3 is TGTGCCTGGACCCGACTCGCTCTACAGGGCCGGGAGCAGTACTTC.

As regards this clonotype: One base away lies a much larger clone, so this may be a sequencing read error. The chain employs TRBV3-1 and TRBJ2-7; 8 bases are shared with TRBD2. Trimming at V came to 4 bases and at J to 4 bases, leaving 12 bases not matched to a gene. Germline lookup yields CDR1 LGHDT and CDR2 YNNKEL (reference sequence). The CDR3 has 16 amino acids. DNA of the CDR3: TGTGCCAGCAGCCCCAGAGCTGGTAGCGGGATTTACGAGCAGTACTTC. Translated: CASSPRAGSGIYEQYF.

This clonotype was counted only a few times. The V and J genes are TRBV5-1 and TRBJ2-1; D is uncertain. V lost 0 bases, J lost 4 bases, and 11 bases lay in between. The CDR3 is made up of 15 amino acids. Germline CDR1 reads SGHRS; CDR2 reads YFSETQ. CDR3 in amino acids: CASSLDHQSYNEQFF. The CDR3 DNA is TGCGCCAGCAGCTTGGATCATCAGTCATACAATGAGCAGTTCTTC.

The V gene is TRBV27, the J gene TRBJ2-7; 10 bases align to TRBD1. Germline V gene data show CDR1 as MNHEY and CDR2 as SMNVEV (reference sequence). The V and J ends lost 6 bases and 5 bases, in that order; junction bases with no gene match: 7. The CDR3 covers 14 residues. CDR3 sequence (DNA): TGTGCCAGCAGCCTGGACAGGGGGGCCGACGAGCAGTACTTC. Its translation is CASSLDRGADEQYF.

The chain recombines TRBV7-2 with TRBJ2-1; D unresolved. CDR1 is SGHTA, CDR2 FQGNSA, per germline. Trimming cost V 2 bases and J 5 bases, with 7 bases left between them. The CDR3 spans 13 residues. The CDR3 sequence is CASSLFGDNEQFF. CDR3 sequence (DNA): TGTGCCAGCAGCTTATTTGGAGACAATGAGCAGTTCTTC.

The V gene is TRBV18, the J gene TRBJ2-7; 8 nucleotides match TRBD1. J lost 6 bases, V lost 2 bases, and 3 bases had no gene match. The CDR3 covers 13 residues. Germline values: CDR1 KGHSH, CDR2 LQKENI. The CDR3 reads CASSPNDRGEQYF. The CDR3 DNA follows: TGTGCCAGCTCACCAAATGACAGGGGCGAGCAGTACTTC. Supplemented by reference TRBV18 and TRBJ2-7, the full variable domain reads NAGVMQNPRHLVRRRGQEARLRCSPMKGHSHVYWYRQLPEEGLKFMVYLQKENIIDESGMPKERFSAEFPKEGPSILRIQQVVRGDSAAYFCASSPNDRGEQYFGPGTRLTVT.

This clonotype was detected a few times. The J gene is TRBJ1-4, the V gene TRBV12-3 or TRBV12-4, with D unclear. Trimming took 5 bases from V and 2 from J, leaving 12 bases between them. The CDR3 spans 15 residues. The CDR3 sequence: CASSTSGKTNEKLFF. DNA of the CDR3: TGTGCCAGCAGTACCTCGGGGAAGACTAATGAAAAACTGTTTTTT.

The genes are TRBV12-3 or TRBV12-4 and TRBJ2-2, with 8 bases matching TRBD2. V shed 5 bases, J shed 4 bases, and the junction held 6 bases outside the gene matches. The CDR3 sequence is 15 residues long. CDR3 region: CASSKGLVGTGELFF. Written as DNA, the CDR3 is TGTGCCAGCAGTAAGGGACTAGTGGGCACCGGGGAGCTGTTTTTT.

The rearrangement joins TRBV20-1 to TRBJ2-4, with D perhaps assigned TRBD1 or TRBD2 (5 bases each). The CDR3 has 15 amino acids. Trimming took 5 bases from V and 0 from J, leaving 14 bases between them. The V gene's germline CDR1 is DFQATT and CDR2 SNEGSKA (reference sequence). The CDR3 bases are TGCAGTGCTGATGGGGCGGGCCTAGCCAAAAACATTCAGTACTTC. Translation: CSADGAGLAKNIQYF.

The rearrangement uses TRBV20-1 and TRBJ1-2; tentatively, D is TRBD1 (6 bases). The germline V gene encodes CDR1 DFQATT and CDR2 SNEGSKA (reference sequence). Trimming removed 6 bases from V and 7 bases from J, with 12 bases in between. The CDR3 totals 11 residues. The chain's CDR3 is CSARTVSGYTF. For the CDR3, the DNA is TGCAGTGCCCGGACAGTTTCTGGCTACACCTTC.

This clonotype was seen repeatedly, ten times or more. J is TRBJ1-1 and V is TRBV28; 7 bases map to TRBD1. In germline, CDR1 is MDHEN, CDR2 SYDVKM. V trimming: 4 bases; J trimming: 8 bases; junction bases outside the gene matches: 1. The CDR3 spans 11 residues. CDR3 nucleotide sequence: TGTGCCAGCAGTTGGACAGGAGAAGCTTTCTTT. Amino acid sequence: CASSWTGEAFF.

The CDR3 coding sequence is TGCAGTGCGGAGTACAGGGAATCGGGCTACGAGCAGTACTTC. Translating it yields CSAEYRESGYEQYF. V usage is TRBV20-1 and J usage is TRBJ2-7, with D possibly TRBD1 on 6 matching bases. Germline CDR1 reads DFQATT; CDR2 reads SNEGSKA (reference sequence). The CDR3 runs 14 residues. The V gene lost 6 bases and the J gene lost 3 bases, with 18 bases spanning the gap.

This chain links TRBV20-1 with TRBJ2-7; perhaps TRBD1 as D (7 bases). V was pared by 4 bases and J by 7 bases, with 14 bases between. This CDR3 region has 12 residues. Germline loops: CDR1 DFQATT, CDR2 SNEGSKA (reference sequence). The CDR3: CSATQTGREQYF. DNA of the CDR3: TGCAGTGCTACTCAGACAGGGAGGGAGCAGTACTTC.

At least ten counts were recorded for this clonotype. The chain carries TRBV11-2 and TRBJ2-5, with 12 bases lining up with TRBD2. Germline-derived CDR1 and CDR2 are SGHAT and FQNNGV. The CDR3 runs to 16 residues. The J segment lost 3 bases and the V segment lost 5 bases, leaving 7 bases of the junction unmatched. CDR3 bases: TGTGCCAGCAGCCCGATAAGACTAGCGGGAGAAGAGACCCAGTACTTC. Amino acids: CASSPIRLAGEETQYF.

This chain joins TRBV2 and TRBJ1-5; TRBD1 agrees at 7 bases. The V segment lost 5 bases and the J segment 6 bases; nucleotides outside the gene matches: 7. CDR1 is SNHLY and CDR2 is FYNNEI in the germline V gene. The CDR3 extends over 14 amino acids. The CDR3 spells CASSRQGAGQPQHF. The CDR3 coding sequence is TGTGCCAGCAGTAGACAGGGCGCGGGTCAGCCCCAGCATTTT.

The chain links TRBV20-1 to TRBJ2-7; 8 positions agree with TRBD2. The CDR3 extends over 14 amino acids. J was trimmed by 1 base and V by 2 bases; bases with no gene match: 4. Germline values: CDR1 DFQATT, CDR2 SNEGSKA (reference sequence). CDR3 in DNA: TGCAGTGCTAGACCGAGCGGGAGTTCCTACGAGCAGTACTTC. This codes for CSARPSGSSYEQYF.